Presented here are 28 T cell receptor beta chains from one specimen sequenced in a study of CD8 T cells in cerebrospinal fluid in Alzheimer's disease (TCRdb year 2020). Library preparation used 10x single-cell sequencing. Instrument on record: NextSeq 550. TCRdb reprocessed the raw reads; every CDR3 protein sequence is a single record, and DNA is not supplied. The table held for this sample gives approximately 1,200 distinct CDR3 sequences. The ten largest clones add up to approximately 8.2% of the sample. Sequenced input: cerebrospinal fluid. The source is a human donor in good health.

Considering frequency, this clonotype is medium-sized. The chain is built from TRBV25-1 and TRBJ1-1; the TRBD1 assignment by TCRdb is unverifiable without DNA. Germline CDR1 MGHDK, CDR2 SYGVNS. The CDR3 loop spans 13 amino acids. CDR3 residues: CASSERAGRVAFF. Using reference TRBV25-1 and TRBJ1-1 for the parts outside the CDR3, the full variable domain is EADIYQTPRYLVIGTGKKITLECSQTMGHDKMYWYQQDPGMELHLIHYSYGVNSTEKGDLSSESTVSRIRTEHFPLTLESARPSHTSQYLCASSERAGRVAFFGQGTRLTVV.

This clonotype counts as medium-sized by frequency. CDR3 residues: CASRPGTHYEQYF. V gene TRBV6-5 combines with J gene TRBJ2-7. In germline, CDR1 is MNHEY, CDR2 SVGAGI. This CDR3 region has 13 residues.

By frequency, this clonotype is medium-sized. The chain employs TRBV7-8 and TRBJ1-6; the D call from TCRdb, TRBD1, cannot be confirmed without DNA. Germline loops: CDR1 SGHVS, CDR2 FQNEAQ. This CDR3 has 14 amino acids. The CDR3 sequence: CASSGTGQGPPLHF.

This clonotype is deemed medium-sized (0.01 to 0.1%) by its frequency. The chain combines TRBV4-1 with TRBJ2-7; TCRdb reports TRBD2, a call that lacks DNA to check it against. Germline CDR1 reads MGHRA; CDR2 reads YSYEKL. CDR3 length equals 17 residues. This CDR3 is CASSQPGLAGGTYEQYF.

This clonotype is deemed medium-sized (0.01 to 0.1%) by its frequency. This chain connects TRBV7-3 to TRBJ2-1; TCRdb calls TRBD2, which cannot be checked without DNA. The germline CDR1 and CDR2 sequences are SGHTA and FQGTGA. This CDR3 has 14 amino acids. CDR3 sequence reads: CASSPQGLQGEQFF.

This clonotype ranks as medium-sized in terms of frequency. V and J are TRBV28 and TRBJ2-7. Germline CDR1 MDHEN, CDR2 SYDVKM. The CDR3 is made up of 13 amino acids. This chain's CDR3 is CASSLETKNEQYF.

By frequency, this clonotype is medium-sized. V and J are TRBV6-5 and TRBJ1-6; the D call from TCRdb, TRBD1, cannot be confirmed without DNA. Germline V CDR1 and CDR2: MNHEY, SVGAGI. There are 15 residues in the CDR3. The CDR3 protein is CASSYWGESDSPLHF.

This clonotype is labeled medium-sized based on frequency. The chain is built from TRBV12-3 or TRBV12-4 and TRBJ2-2; the D gene TCRdb calls, TRBD2, cannot be checked with no DNA. This CDR3 comprises 14 residues. Here the CDR3 reads CASSPGLVTGELFF.

The gene calls are TRBV12-3 or TRBV12-4 and TRBJ1-1. This CDR3 is built from 14 residues. The CDR3 here is CASSLRQGVTEAFF.

This clonotype registers medium-sized (0.01 to 0.1%) by frequency. The gene calls are TRBV18 and TRBJ1-1. The germline CDR1 and CDR2 sequences are KGHSH and LQKENI. This CDR3 contains 13 residues. The CDR3 loop reads CASSPPEGPGAFF.

This clonotype is called medium-sized based on its frequency. This rearrangement joins TRBV24-1 to TRBJ2-1; TCRdb lists TRBD2, though no DNA is available to test this call. The CDR3 loop spans 17 amino acids. Germline CDR1 and CDR2: KGHDR and SFDVKD. CDR3 in amino acids: CATSDPRTSEKVDEQFF.

V usage is TRBV29-1 and J usage is TRBJ1-1; TCRdb's D call of TRBD1 is untestable without DNA. The CDR3 runs 12 residues. The germline CDR1 and CDR2 sequences are SQVTM and ANQGSEA. This CDR3 reads CSAFTGGTEAFF.

This clonotype is deemed medium-sized by its frequency. The CDR3 here is CASSGEKGERGQPQHF. This sequence joins TRBV6-1 and TRBJ1-5; the D call of TRBD1 rests on TCRdb alone, since no DNA is present to check it. The CDR3 contains 16 residues. Germline V gene data show CDR1 as MNHNS and CDR2 as SASEGT.

V and J are TRBV30 and TRBJ2-7; as DNA is missing, the TRBD1 call by TCRdb cannot be tested. The CDR3 sequence is 14 residues long. CDR1 GTSNPN and CDR2 SVGIG come from the germline V gene (reference sequence). CDR3 amino acids: CAWSVAGGDHEQYF.

This clonotype is identified as medium-sized (0.01 to 0.1%) from frequency. This chain joins TRBV12-3 or TRBV12-4 and TRBJ2-5; the D call from TCRdb, TRBD2, cannot be confirmed without DNA. The CDR3 contains 17 residues. CDR3 sequence: CASSLSSLAEIQETQYF.

Measured by frequency, this clonotype is large. The gene calls are TRBV3-1 and TRBJ2-1; TCRdb outputs TRBD1, but without DNA this stays unchecked. CDR1 and CDR2 (germline): LGHDT, YNNKEL (reference sequence). The CDR3 consists of 15 residues. The CDR3 sequence is CASSQEDRLYNEQFF.

This clonotype is labeled large based on frequency. J is TRBJ1-5 and V is TRBV20-1; TCRdb calls TRBD1, which cannot be checked without DNA. Germline lookup yields CDR1 DFQATT and CDR2 SNEGSKA (reference sequence). The CDR3 contains 13 residues. The CDR3 is CSATGGGHQPQHF.

This clonotype ranks as medium-sized (0.01 to 0.1%) in terms of frequency. The rearrangement links TRBV6-5 to TRBJ1-1; there is no DNA to check the TCRdb D call of TRBD1. The CDR3 length is 18 residues. Germline CDR1 and CDR2: MNHEY and SVGAGI. CDR3 in amino acids: CASSYLLNAQETNTEAFF.

This clonotype registers medium-sized by frequency. The CDR3 spells CASSLARGQGNEQFF. The chain uses TRBV7-9 and TRBJ2-1; with no DNA, the TCRdb D assignment of TRBD1 cannot be verified. This CDR3 is built from 15 residues. The germline V gene encodes CDR1 SEHNR and CDR2 FQNEAQ (reference sequence).

According to its frequency, this clonotype is medium-sized. This chain links TRBV27 with TRBJ2-7; there is no DNA to check the TCRdb D call of TRBD1. The CDR3 has 15 amino acids. CDR1 and CDR2 from the germline V gene are MNHEY and SMNVEV (reference sequence). CDR3 residues: CANNPGTGASYEQYF.

The chain uses TRBV5-5 and TRBJ1-1; as DNA is missing, the TRBD1 call by TCRdb cannot be tested. Germline values: CDR1 SGHKS, CDR2 YYEKEE (reference sequence). The CDR3 consists of 16 residues. CDR3 protein: CASSLGKGPADTEAFF.

Its frequency marks this clonotype as medium-sized. The V call is TRBV27, the J call TRBJ2-7; TCRdb returns TRBD1, unconfirmable since there is no DNA. The CDR3 loop spans 13 amino acids. CDR1 and CDR2 from the germline V gene are MNHEY and SMNVEV (reference sequence). The CDR3 loop is CASARQGTYEQYF.

This clonotype is classed as large by frequency. CDR3 region: CASSANRSPPTYEQYF. The chain couples TRBV28 to TRBJ2-7; no DNA is available, so the TRBD1 call from TCRdb remains unchecked. Germline loops: CDR1 MDHEN, CDR2 SYDVKM. The CDR3 runs 16 residues.

Considering frequency, this clonotype is large. V is TRBV4-1 and J is TRBJ1-3; without DNA, the TCRdb call of TRBD1 cannot be checked. Germline V gives CDR1 MGHRA, CDR2 YSYEKL. The CDR3 totals 17 residues. The CDR3 spells CASSQSQTGVSGNTIYF.

In terms of frequency, this clonotype is medium-sized. This chain connects TRBV6-5 to TRBJ2-7; TCRdb returns TRBD2, unconfirmable since there is no DNA. The CDR3 runs 14 residues. Germline-derived CDR1 and CDR2 are MNHEY and SVGAGI. The CDR3 loop reads CASSPGTPSYEQYF.

By frequency, this clonotype registers medium-sized. The rearrangement links TRBV6-2 or TRBV6-3 to TRBJ1-5; with no DNA, the TCRdb D assignment of TRBD1 cannot be verified. The CDR3 length is 15 residues. From germline, CDR1 is MNHEY and CDR2 SVGEGT. This CDR3 is CASSRGGAGNQPQHF.

In terms of frequency, this clonotype is medium-sized. The chain is built from TRBV11-3 and TRBJ2-1; TCRdb proposes TRBD1, but this gene call is untestable without DNA. The length of the CDR3 is 14 residues. Germline CDR1 and CDR2: SGHNT and YENEEA. The CDR3 is CASSADSAYNEQFF.

Measured by frequency, this clonotype is medium-sized. The rearrangement joins TRBV5-5 to TRBJ2-7; TCRdb outputs TRBD1, but without DNA this stays unchecked. Germline V gene lookup returns CDR1 SGHKS and CDR2 YYEKEE (reference sequence). The CDR3 spans 13 residues. CDR3 sequence reads: CASSSDSDYEQYF.